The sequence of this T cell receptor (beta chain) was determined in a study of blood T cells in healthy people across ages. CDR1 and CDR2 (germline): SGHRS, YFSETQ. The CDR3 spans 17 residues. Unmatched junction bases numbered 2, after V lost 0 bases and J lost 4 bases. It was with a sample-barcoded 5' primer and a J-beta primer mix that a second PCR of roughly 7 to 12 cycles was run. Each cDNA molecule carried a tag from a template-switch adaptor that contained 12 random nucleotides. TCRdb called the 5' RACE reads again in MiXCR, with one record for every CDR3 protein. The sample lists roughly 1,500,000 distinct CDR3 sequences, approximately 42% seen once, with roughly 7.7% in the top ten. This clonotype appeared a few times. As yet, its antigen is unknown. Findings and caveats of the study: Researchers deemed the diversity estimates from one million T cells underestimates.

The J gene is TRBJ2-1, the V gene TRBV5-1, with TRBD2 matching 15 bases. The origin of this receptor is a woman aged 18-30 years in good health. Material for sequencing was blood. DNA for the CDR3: TGCGCCAGCAGCTTGGCCGGACTAGCGGGAGGGTACAATGAGCAGTTCTTC. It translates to CASSLAGLAGGYNEQFF.